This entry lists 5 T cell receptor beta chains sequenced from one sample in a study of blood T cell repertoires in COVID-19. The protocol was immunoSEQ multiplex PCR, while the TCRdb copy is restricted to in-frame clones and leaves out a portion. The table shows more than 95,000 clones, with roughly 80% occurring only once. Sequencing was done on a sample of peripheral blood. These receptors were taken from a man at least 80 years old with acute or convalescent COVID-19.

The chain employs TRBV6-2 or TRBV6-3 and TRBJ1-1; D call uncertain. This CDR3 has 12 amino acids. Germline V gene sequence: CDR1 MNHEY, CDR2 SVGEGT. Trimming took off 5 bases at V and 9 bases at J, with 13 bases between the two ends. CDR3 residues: CASSNGVRKAFF. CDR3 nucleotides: TGTGCCAGCAGTAACGGGGTGAGGAAAGCTTTCTTT.

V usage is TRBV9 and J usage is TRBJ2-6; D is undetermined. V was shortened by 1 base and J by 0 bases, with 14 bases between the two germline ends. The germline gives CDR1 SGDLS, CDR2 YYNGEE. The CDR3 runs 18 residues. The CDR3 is CASSVSKEDSSGANVLTF. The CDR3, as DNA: TGTGCCAGCAGCGTATCAAAAGAGGATAGCTCTGGGGCCAACGTCCTGACTTTC.

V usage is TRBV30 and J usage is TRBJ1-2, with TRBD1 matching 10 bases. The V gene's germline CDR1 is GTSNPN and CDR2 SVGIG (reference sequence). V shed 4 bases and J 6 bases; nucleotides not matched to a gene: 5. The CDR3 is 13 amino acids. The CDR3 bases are TGTGCCTGGACGGGACAGGGGTCGGATGGCTACACCTTC. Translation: CAWTGQGSDGYTF.

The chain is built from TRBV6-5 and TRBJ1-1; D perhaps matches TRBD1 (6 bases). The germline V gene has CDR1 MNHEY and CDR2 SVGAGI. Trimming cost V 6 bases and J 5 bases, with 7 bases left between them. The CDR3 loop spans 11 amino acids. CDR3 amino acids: CASSQGTEAFF. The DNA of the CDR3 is TGTGCCAGCAGCCAGGGGACTGAAGCTTTCTTT.

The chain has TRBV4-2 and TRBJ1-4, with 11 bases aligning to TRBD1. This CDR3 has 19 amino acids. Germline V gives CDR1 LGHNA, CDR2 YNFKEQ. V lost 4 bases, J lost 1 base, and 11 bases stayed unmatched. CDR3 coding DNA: TGTGCCAGCAGCCGTAATGCCGGGACAGGGGGACGAACTAATGAAAAACTGTTTTTT. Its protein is CASSRNAGTGGRTNEKLFF.